The clone carrying this T cell receptor (beta chain) was observed many times. The CDR3 totals 15 residues. The germline gives CDR1 KGHDR, CDR2 SFDVKD. V was clipped by 4 bases and J by 7 bases; unmatched bases: 3. This entry is derived from a study of human T cells and chemical hapten exposure. Study summary: Mostly female patients had alopecia areata, totalis or universalis.

TCRdb reanalysed the RACE reads using MiXCR and keeps one entry per CDR3 protein. The data contain over 85,000 distinct CDR3 sequences, 10% to 13% of them singletons. Regarding time point: pre-sensitization, week 0. The treatment was: therapeutic diphenylcyclopropenone sensitization with weekly scalp DPC. Here the sequenced sample was whole blood, taken in connection with sensitization to the hapten diphenylcyclopropenone (DPC). This sequence joins TRBV24-1 and TRBJ2-1; 13 bases line up with TRBD2. This TCR was sampled from a woman aged 55-70 years with alopecia areata. Some clones in this sample may be carry-over from other donors' samples. The CDR3 here is CATSETSGGPNEQFF. The CDR3 DNA reads as TGTGCCACCAGTGAGACTAGCGGGGGGCCGAATGAGCAGTTCTTC.